Listed below are T cell receptor beta chains from one sample, sequenced in a study of blood T cells in healthy people across ages. TCRdb independently ran MiXCR on the 5' RACE reads; one entry per CDR3 protein. This table holds nearly 1 million distinct CDR3 sequences, about 53% found once. Input material: blood. The receptors here all came from a woman aged 55-70 years in good health. Each CDR3 is given with its conserved first and last residue. A D gene is named only where the DNA matches it firmly. Size is omitted from some rows. Given values are once, few, many or a class for expanded clones.

J | V | D | size | CDR3 | DNA
TRBJ1-1 | TRBV29-1 | . | once | CSVSGRGFAFF | TGCAGCGTTAGCGGCAGGGGCTTTGCTTTCTTT
TRBJ1-1 | TRBV4-1 | . | . | CASSQEGNMNTEAFF | TGCGCCAGCAGCCAAGAAGGCAACATGAACACTGAAGCTTTCTTT
TRBJ2-7 | TRBV29-1 | TRBD2 | . | CSVYGAGADYNEQYF | TGCAGCGTTTACGGGGCGGGAGCAGACTACAATGAGCAGTACTTC
TRBJ2-5 | TRBV5-5 | TRBD1 | few | CASSPGTGATRTQYF | TGTGCCAGCAGCCCCGGGACAGGGGCCACGAGGACCCAGTACTTC
TRBJ2-1 | TRBV20-1 | TRBD2 | few | CSANPGLAVNEQFF | TGCAGTGCTAACCCGGGACTAGCGGTGAATGAGCAGTTCTTC
TRBJ1-5 | TRBV12-3/TRBV12-4 | . | . | CASSTDSYYSNQPQHF | TGTGCCAGCAGTACTGACAGCTATTATAGCAATCAGCCCCAGCATTTT
TRBJ2-7 | TRBV30 | . | . | CAWSVTAYEQYF | TGTGCCTGGAGTGTAACAGCCTACGAGCAGTACTTC
TRBJ2-4 | TRBV7-2 | . | . | CASSLTALAKNIQYF | TGTGCCAGCAGCTTAACAGCTCTAGCCAAAAACATTCAGTACTTC
TRBJ2-3 | TRBV27 | . | . | CASSIPWGRDTQYF | TGTGCCAGCAGTATCCCGTGGGGAAGAGATACGCAGTATTTT
TRBJ1-5 | TRBV4-2 | . | few | CASSLDGGDQPQHF | TGTGCCAGCAGCTTAGATGGGGGAGATCAGCCCCAGCATTTT
TRBJ2-3 | TRBV7-2 | TRBD2 | few | CASTGGGIGTDTQYF | TGTGCCAGCACCGGGGGAGGGATTGGCACAGATACGCAGTATTTT
TRBJ2-5 | TRBV20-1 | TRBD1 | . | CSARADRTETQYF | TGCAGTGCTAGAGCGGACAGGACAGAGACCCAGTACTTC
TRBJ2-3 | TRBV9 | . | . | CASSVGNFAGVRGADTQYF | TGTGCCAGCAGCGTAGGAAACTTTGCCGGGGTCCGTGGAGCAGATACGCAGTATTTT
TRBJ2-2 | TRBV10-1 | . | . | CASSEGLGDENTGELFF | TGCGCCAGCAGTGAGGGGTTGGGGGACGAAAACACCGGGGAGCTGTTTTTT
TRBJ2-5 | TRBV5-1 | TRBD1 | . | CASTLGETGLETQYF | TGCGCCAGCACCCTGGGTGAGACAGGGCTGGAGACCCAGTACTTC
TRBJ2-7 | TRBV6-2/TRBV6-3 | TRBD2 | . | CASGYSLTSGAYEQYF | TGTGCCAGCGGTTACTCGCTCACTAGCGGAGCCTACGAGCAGTACTTC
TRBJ1-4 | TRBV10-3 | . | . | CAISEGATNEKLFF | TGTGCCATCAGTGAAGGGGCGACCAATGAAAAACTGTTTTTT
TRBJ2-1 | TRBV12-3/TRBV12-4 | TRBD2 | . | CASSFKSKVGRESYNEQFF | TGTGCCAGCAGTTTCAAGAGTAAGGTTGGGAGGGAATCCTACAATGAGCAGTTCTTT
TRBJ2-7 | TRBV7-2 | TRBD2 | . | CASSFTSGRQGNEQYF | TGTGCCAGCAGCTTCACTAGCGGGAGGCAGGGAAATGAGCAGTACTTC
TRBJ2-3 | TRBV6-5 | . | . | CASEDDTQYF | TGTGCCAGTGAGGACGATACGCAGTATTTT
TRBJ2-5 | TRBV25-1 | TRBD2 | few | CASSGREEYLGTQYF | TGTGCCAGCAGTGGGCGGGAGGAATATCTGGGGACCCAGTACTTC
TRBJ2-1 | TRBV29-1 | TRBD2 | few | CSVVYPSGLAPYNEQFF | TGCAGCGTTGTCTACCCCTCGGGACTAGCACCCTACAATGAGCAGTTCTTC
TRBJ2-5 | TRBV3-1 | . | many | CASSQVEGETQYF | TGTGCCAGCAGCCAAGTTGAAGGGGAGACCCAGTACTTC
TRBJ1-1 | TRBV7-2 | TRBD1 | . | CASRPTGGHTEAFF | TGTGCCAGCAGACCAACAGGGGGGCATACTGAAGCTTTCTTT
TRBJ2-4 | TRBV15 | . | . | CATSRESGPQAYF | TGTGCCACCAGCAGAGAATCCGGGCCCCAGGCGTACTTC
TRBJ2-7 | TRBV7-9 | . | few | CASSLTSEVSYEQYF | TGTGCCAGCAGTCTTACAAGTGAAGTGTCCTACGAGCAGTACTTC
TRBJ2-4 | TRBV6-6 | TRBD1 | . | CASSYHGTGVIGEQYF | TGTGCCAGCAGTTATCACGGGACAGGGGTCATAGGAGAGCAGTACTTC
TRBJ2-7 | TRBV6-1 | TRBD2 | . | CASSAERGYEQYF | TGTGCCAGCAGTGCTGAGCGGGGCTACGAGCAGTACTTC
TRBJ2-7 | TRBV5-1 | TRBD2 | . | CASSGGLYPSSYNEQYF | TGCGCCAGCAGCGGGGGACTATACCCCAGCTCCTACAATGAGCAGTACTTC